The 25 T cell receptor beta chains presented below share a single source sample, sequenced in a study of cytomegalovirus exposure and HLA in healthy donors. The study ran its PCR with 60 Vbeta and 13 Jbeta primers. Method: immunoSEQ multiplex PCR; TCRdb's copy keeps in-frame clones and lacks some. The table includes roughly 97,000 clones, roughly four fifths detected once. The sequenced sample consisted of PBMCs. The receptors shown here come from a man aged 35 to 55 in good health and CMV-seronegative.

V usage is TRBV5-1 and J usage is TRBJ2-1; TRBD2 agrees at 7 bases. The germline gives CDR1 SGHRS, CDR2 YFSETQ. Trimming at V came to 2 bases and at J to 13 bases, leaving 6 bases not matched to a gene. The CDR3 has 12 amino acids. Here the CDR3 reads CASSLHRDYQFF. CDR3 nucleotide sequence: TGCGCCAGCAGCTTACACCGGGACTACCAGTTCTTC.

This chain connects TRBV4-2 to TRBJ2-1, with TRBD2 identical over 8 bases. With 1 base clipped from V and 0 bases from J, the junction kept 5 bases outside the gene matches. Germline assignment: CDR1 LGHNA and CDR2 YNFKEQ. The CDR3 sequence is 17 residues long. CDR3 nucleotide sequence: TGTGCCAGCAGCCAAGTTTCGGGGGGGAGCTCCTACAATGAGCAGTTCTTC. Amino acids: CASSQVSGGSSYNEQFF.

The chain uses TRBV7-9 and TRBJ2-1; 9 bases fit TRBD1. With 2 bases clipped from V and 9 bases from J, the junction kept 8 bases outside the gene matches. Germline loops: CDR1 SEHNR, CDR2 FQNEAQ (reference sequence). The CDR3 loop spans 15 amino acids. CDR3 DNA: TGTGCCAGCAGCTTACGGACAGGGGTATTTAGTGAGCAGTTCTTC. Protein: CASSLRTGVFSEQFF.

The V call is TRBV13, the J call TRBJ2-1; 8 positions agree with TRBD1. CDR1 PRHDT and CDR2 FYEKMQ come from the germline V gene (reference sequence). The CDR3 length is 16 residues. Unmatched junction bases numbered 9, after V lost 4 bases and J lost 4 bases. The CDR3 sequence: CASSSHGQGWYNEQFF. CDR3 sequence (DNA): TGTGCCAGCAGCTCCCACGGACAGGGTTGGTACAATGAGCAGTTCTTC.

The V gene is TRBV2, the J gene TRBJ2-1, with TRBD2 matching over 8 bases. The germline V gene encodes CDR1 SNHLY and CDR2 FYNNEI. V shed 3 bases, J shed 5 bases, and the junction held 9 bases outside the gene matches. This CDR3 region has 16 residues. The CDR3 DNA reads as TGTGCCAGCAGTGACTTGAGTAGCGGGGTGAACAATGAGCAGTTCTTC. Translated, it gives CASSDLSSGVNNEQFF. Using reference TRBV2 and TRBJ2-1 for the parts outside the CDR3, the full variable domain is EPEVTQTPSHQVTQMGQEVILRCVPISNHLYFYWYRQILGQKVEFLVSFYNNEISEKSEIFDDQFSVERPDGSNFTLKIRSTKLEDSAMYFCASSDLSSGVNNEQFFGPGTRLTVL.

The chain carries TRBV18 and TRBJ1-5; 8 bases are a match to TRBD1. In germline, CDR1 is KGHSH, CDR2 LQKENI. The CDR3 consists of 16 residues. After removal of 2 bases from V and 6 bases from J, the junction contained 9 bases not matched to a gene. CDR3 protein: CASSPGQGSSTQPQHF. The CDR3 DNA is TGTGCCAGCTCACCAGGACAGGGAAGTTCCACTCAGCCCCAGCATTTT.

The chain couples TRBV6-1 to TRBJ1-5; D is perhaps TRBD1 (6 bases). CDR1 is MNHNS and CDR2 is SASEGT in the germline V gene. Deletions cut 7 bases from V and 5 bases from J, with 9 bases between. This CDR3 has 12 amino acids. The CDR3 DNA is TGTGCCAGCAATGGACAGTATCAGCCCCAGCATTTT. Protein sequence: CASNGQYQPQHF.

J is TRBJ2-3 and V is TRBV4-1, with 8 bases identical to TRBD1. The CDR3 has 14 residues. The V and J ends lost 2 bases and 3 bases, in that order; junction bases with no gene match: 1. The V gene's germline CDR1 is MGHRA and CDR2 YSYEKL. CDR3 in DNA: TGCGCCAGCAGCCAAACAGGGGGAACAGATACGCAGTATTTT. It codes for CASSQTGGTDTQYF.

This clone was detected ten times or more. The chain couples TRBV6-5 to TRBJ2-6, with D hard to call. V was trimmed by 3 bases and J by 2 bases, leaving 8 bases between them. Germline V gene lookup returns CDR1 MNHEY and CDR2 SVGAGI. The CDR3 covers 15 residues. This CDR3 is CASSYRAAGANVLTF. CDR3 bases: TGTGCCAGCAGTTATAGAGCTGCTGGGGCCAACGTCCTGACTTTC.

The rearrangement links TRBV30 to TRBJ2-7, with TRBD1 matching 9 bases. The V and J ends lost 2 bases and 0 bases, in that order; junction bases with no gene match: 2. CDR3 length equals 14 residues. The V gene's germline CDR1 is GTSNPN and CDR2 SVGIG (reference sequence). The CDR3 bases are TGTGCCTGGAGTCGGACAGGGGTCTCCTACGAGCAGTACTTC. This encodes CAWSRTGVSYEQYF. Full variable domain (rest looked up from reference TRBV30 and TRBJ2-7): SQTIHQWPATLVQPVGSPLSLECTVEGTSNPNLYWYRQAAGRGLQLLFYSVGIGQISSEVPQNLSASRPQDRQFILSSKKLLLSDSGFYLCAWSRTGVSYEQYFGPGTRLTVT.

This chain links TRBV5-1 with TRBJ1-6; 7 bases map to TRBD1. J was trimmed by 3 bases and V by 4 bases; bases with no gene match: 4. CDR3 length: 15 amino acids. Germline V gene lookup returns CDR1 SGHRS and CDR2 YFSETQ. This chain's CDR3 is CASSQQGDYNSPLHF. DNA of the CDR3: TGCGCCAGCAGCCAGCAGGGGGACTATAATTCACCCCTCCACTTT.

The CDR3 sequence is CASSLVGLLTDTQYF. The DNA of the CDR3 is TGCGCCAGCAGCTTGGTCGGACTACTCACAGATACGCAGTATTTT. The chain recombines TRBV5-1 with TRBJ2-3, with D perhaps TRBD2 (6 bases). V lost 0 bases and J 2 bases, leaving 10 bases between the germline ends. The CDR3 consists of 15 residues. From germline, CDR1 is SGHRS and CDR2 YFSETQ.

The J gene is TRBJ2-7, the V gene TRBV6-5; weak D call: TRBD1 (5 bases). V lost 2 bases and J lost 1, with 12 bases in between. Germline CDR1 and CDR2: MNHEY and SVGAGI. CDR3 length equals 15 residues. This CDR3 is CASSYGAGRSYEQYF. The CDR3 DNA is TGTGCCAGCAGTTACGGGGCAGGGCGTTCCTACGAGCAGTACTTC.

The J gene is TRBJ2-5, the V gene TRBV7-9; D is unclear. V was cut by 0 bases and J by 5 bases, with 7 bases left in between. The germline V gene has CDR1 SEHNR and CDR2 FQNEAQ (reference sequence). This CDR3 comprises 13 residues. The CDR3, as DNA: TGTGCCAGCAGCTTAGCGCCCCGGGAGACCCAGTACTTC. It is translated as CASSLAPRETQYF.

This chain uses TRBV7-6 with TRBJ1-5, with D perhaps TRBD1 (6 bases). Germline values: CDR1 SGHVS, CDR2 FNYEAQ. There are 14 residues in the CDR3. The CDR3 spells CVEPAASGDQPQHF. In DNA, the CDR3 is TGTGTGGAGCCAGCAGCTTCAGGGGATCAGCCCCAGCATTTT.

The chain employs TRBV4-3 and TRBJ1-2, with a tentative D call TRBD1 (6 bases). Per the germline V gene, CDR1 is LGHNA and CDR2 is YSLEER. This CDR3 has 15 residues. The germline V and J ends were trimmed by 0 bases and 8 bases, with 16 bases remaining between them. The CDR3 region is CASSQEGFDRRGYTF. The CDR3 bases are TGCGCCAGCAGCCAAGAAGGGTTCGACAGGCGGGGCTACACCTTC.

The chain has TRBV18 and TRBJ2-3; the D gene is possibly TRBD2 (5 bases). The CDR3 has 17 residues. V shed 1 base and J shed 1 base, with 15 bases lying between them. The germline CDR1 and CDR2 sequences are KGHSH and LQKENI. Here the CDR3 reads CASSPRKVLAGTDTQYF. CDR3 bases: TGTGCCAGCTCACCACGGAAGGTTCTAGCAGGCACAGATACGCAGTATTTT.

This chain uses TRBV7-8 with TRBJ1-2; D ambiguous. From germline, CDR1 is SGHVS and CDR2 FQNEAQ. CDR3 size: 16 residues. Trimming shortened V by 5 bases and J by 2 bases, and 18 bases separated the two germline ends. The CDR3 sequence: CASSPQRYLKNYGYTF. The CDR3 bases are TGTGCCAGCAGCCCACAGCGGTACCTTAAGAACTATGGCTACACCTTC.

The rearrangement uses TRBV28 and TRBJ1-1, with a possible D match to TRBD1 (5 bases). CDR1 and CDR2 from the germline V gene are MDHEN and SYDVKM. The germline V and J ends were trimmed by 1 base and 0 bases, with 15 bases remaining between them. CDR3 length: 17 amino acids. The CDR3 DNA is TGTGCCAGCAGTTTATCAATCAGGGTGGGTTTGAACACTGAAGCTTTCTTT. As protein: CASSLSIRVGLNTEAFF. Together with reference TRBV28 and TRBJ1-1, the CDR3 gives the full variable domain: DVKVTQSSRYLVKRTGEKVFLECVQDMDHENMFWYRQDPGLGLRLIYFSYDVKMKEKGDIPEGYSVSREKKERFSLILESASTNQTSMYLCASSLSIRVGLNTEAFFGQGTRLTVV.

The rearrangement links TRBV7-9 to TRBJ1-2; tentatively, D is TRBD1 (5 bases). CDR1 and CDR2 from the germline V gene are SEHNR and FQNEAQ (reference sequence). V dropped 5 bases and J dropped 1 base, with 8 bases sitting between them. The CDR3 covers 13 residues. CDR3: CASSQGFNYGYTF. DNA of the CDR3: TGTGCCAGCAGCCAGGGATTTAACTATGGCTACACCTTC. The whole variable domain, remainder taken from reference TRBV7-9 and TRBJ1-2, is DTGVSQNPRHKITKRGQNVTFRCDPISEHNRLYWYRQTLGQGPEFLTYFQNEAQLEKSRLLSDRFSAERPKGSFSTLEIQRTEQGDSAMYLCASSQGFNYGYTFGSGTRLTVV.

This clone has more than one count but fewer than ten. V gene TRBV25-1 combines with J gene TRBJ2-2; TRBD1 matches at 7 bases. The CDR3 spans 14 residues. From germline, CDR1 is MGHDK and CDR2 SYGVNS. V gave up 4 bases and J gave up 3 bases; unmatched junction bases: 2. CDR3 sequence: CASSGQGDTGELFF. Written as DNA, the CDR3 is TGTGCCAGCAGTGGCCAGGGGGACACCGGGGAGCTGTTTTTT.

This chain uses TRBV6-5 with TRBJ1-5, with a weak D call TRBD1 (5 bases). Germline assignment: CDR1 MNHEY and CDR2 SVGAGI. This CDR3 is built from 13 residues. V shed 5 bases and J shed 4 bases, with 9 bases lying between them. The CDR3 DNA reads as TGTGCCAGCAGTCCCAGGGTTAATCAGCCCCAGCATTTT. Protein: CASSPRVNQPQHF.

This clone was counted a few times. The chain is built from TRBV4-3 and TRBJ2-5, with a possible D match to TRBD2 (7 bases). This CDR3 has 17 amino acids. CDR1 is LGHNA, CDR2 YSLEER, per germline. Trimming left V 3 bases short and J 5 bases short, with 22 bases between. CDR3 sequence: CASSQDPRGALRETQYF. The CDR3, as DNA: TGCGCCAGCAGCCAGGACCCCCGGGGGGCCCTCCGGGAGACCCAGTACTTC.

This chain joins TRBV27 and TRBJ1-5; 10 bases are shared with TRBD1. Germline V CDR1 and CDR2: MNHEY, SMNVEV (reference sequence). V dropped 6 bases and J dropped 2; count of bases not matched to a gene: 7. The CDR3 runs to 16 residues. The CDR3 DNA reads TGTGCCAGCAGAGCCGGGACAGGGGAAGGCAATCAGCCCCAGCATTTT. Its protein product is CASRAGTGEGNQPQHF.

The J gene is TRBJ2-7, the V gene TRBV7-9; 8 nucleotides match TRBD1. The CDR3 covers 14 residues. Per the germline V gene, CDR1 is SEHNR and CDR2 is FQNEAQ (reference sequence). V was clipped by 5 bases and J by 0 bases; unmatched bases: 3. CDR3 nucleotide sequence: TGTGCCAGCAGCGGACAGGGAAGCTCCTACGAGCAGTACTTC. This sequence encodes CASSGQGSSYEQYF.